The rows below give T cell receptor beta chains drawn from one sample of a study of regulatory T cells in long-lasting Graves disease. TCRdb analysed the multiplex PCR reads with MiXCR anew, one entry per CDR3 protein. The sample contains about 460,000 distinct CDR3 sequences, approximately 14% of which appear only once. These data also featured in a second study, about T cells in Graves' hyperthyroidism and ophthalmopathy.

The sample was peripheral blood mononuclear cells (PBMCs), taken at new diagnosis, from a patient treated with antithyroid drugs. Receptor source: a woman in her forties or fifties with Graves disease. The CDR3 runs from the conserved cysteine through the conserved F or W. Fields, in order: clone size, V gene, J gene, D gene, CDR3 DNA, CDR3 protein. A D gene is named only where the DNA matches it firmly. Size is omitted from some rows. Given values are once, few, many or a class for expanded clones.

>many|TRBV28|TRBJ2-1|-
TGTGCCAGCAGTTTGTGGGGTTCCCGCTACAATGAGCAGTTCTTC
CASSLWGSRYNEQFF
>few|TRBV19|TRBJ1-5|TRBD1
TGTGCCAGCTGGGACAGGGAGCATAATCAGCCCCAGCATTTT
CASWDREHNQPQHF
>many|TRBV6-1|TRBJ2-7|-
TGTGCCAGCAGTGAACAGGGGTCCGGGTCCGAGCAGTACTTC
CASSEQGSGSEQYF
>many|TRBV2|TRBJ1-5|-
TGTGCCAGCAGGACCCTGGGGAGTCAGCCCCAGCATTTT
CASRTLGSQPQHF
>many|TRBV7-2|TRBJ2-5|-
TGTGCCAGCAGCTTACTATCCCAAGCTTGGGGGGAGACCCAGTACTTC
CASSLLSQAWGETQYF
>many|TRBV28|TRBJ1-2|-
TGTGCCAGCAGTCCTATTACAGGACCAAACTATGGCTACACCTTC
CASSPITGPNYGYTF
>many|TRBV2|TRBJ2-1|TRBD2
TGTGCCAGCAGGCCCTTTTTCGGCGGGAGAGTCAATGAGCAGTTCTTC
CASRPFFGGRVNEQFF
>many|TRBV6-2/TRBV6-3|TRBJ2-1|-
TGTGCCAGCAGTCCTATTCTCTCGAGCTCCTACAATGAGCAGTTCTTC
CASSPILSSSYNEQFF
>-|TRBV4-2|TRBJ2-3|-
TGTGCCAGCCAGCAGAGCGGTCAATCCTCTAGCACAGATACGCAGTATTTT
CASQQSGQSSSTDTQYF
>few|TRBV27|TRBJ2-1|-
TGTGCCAGCAGCCCCCCCCCGAACCTTAAAGAGCAGTTCTTC
CASSPPPNLKEQFF
>many|TRBV28|TRBJ2-7|-
TGTGCCAGCAGTTTGGTCAGGCTAACCTACGAGCAGTACTTC
CASSLVRLTYEQYF
>-|TRBV12-3/TRBV12-4|TRBJ1-3|-
TGTGCCAGCAGCCCTCGGGCCAGCTCTGGAAACACCATATATTTT
CASSPRASSGNTIYF
>many|TRBV11-2|TRBJ2-7|-
TGTGCCAGCAGCCTATCCGACAGCTCCGGCTACGAGCAGTACTTC
CASSLSDSSGYEQYF
>many|TRBV6-2/TRBV6-3|TRBJ2-5|-
TGTGCCAGCAGTTACTCGGGGCAGGCGGTCCAAGAGACCCAGTACTTC
CASSYSGQAVQETQYF
>many|TRBV2|TRBJ2-1|-
TGTGCCAGCAGTGAATCCGAAGCGCCGGGGGAGCAGTTCTTC
CASSESEAPGEQFF
>-|TRBV20-1|TRBJ2-5|-
TGCAGTGCTAGGGCGCCCTCAGCCGAGGAGACCCAGTACTTC
CSARAPSAEETQYF
>-|TRBV12-3/TRBV12-4|TRBJ2-3|-
TGTGCCAGCAGTTTAGGGCGTGCCTGGAGTACAGATACGCAGTATTTT
CASSLGRAWSTDTQYF
>few|TRBV7-9|TRBJ2-7|TRBD2
TGTGCCAGCAGCTTTGCTAGCGGGGCCTACGAGCAGTACTTC
CASSFASGAYEQYF
>few|TRBV6-5|TRBJ1-1|-
TGTGCCAGCAGTTGGGGGGTGGCCCCCACTGAAGCTTTCTTT
CASSWGVAPTEAFF
>many|TRBV10-2|TRBJ2-7|TRBD2
TGCGCCAGCAGTGAGGCTAGCGGGAGGAGCGAGCAGTACTTC
CASSEASGRSEQYF
>few|TRBV6-1|TRBJ1-2|-
TGTGCCAGCAGCCCGACGGACATGTTGTTGGGCTACACCTTC
CASSPTDMLLGYTF
>few|TRBV7-2|TRBJ1-5|-
TGTGCCAGCAGCTTAGCCCCCGCGTCACGGCAGCTCCAGCATTTT
CASSLAPASRQLQHF
>many|TRBV3-1|TRBJ1-1|-
TGTGCCAGCAGCCTCGAGGGAGCAGCGACGAACACTGAAGCTTTCTTT
CASSLEGAATNTEAFF
>many|TRBV20-1|TRBJ2-1|-
TGCAGTGCTAGTCGCGGGGTTGTCTACAATGAGCAGTTCTTC
CSASRGVVYNEQFF
>many|TRBV24-1|TRBJ1-5|-
TGTGCCACCAGTGATACGACAGAGAGCAATCAGCCCCAGCATTTT
CATSDTTESNQPQHF
>many|TRBV5-1|TRBJ2-7|-
TGCGCCAGCAGCCCGGGGGTGGGCGAGCAGTACTTC
CASSPGVGEQYF
>few|TRBV4-2|TRBJ2-7|-
TGTGCCAGCAGTCCCGACAGGTACCCGAACTACGAGCAGTACTTC
CASSPDRYPNYEQYF
>few|TRBV9|TRBJ2-2|TRBD2
TGTGCCAGCAGCGTAGCTAGCGGGAGGGCCTACGGGGAGCTGTTTTTT
CASSVASGRAYGELFF
>many|TRBV30|TRBJ2-7|-
TGTGCCTGGAGTGTTCCAGCGACAGGGCAGTACTTC
CAWSVPATGQYF
>many|TRBV7-8|TRBJ2-2|TRBD2
TGTGCCAGCAGCCAACCCTGGACTAGCGAGATCACCGGGGAGCTGTTTTTT
CASSQPWTSEITGELFF
>-|TRBV7-8|TRBJ2-4|-
TGTGCCAGCAGCACCTTCGCTGAAGCCCTGGGTGAGGCCAAAAACATTCAGTACTTC
CASSTFAEALGEAKNIQYF